Included here is one T cell receptor beta chain sequence, with context. Its antigen is as yet unknown. Germline V gene lookup returns CDR1 MDHEN and CDR2 SYDVKM. This CDR3 comprises 14 residues. J gave up 8 bases and V 5 bases, and 11 bases lay outside the gene matches. The source of the sample is a study of T cells in Graves' hyperthyroidism and ophthalmopathy. Study-level findings and limits: Ophthalmopathy and stable hyperthyroidism were separated by a 13 V-J model.

There were TCR beta CDR3 regions amplified from RNA transcripts. First-round RT-PCR of the TCR CDR3 relied on the HTBI primer set. A single record per CDR3 protein comes from TCRdb applying MiXCR to the multiplex PCR reads. Among about 640,000 distinct CDR3 sequences, roughly 20% were seen once, and the ten largest hold approximately 30%. Uncontrolled infection, other autoimmune disease, pregnancy or lactation disqualified patients from enrolment. More than 9.5 ml fresh peripheral blood yielded the PBMCs. Sequences were obtained from blood. This chain joins TRBV28 and TRBJ1-2; 7 nucleotides line up with TRBD1. This clonotype originated in a man under 40 with Graves' ophthalmopathy. CDR3 loop: CASSPRDSREGYTF. As DNA, the CDR3 is TGTGCCAGCAGTCCACGGGACAGTCGAGAAGGCTACACCTTC.